These T cell receptor beta chains were read from a single sample in a study of T-cell memory formation after mild COVID-19. Each CDR3 protein gets one entry after TCRdb re-called the 5' RACE reads with MiXCR. The table shows hundreds of thousands of distinct CDR3 sequences, with less than 25% occurring only once. Sequenced material: PBMCs or a T cell subset sorted from them (not recorded which). The receptor source for this set is an adult woman who had mild COVID-19 (a few samples of this study predate the infection). Cell type and time point are not known. The CDR3 runs from the conserved cysteine through the conserved F or W. Each record gives: V gene, J gene, clone size, D gene, CDR3 DNA, CDR3 protein. A D gene is named only where the DNA matches it firmly. The size of a clone is reported for some rows only, either as once, few or many, or as a class for expanded clones.

>TRBV12-3/TRBV12-4|TRBJ1-1|NA|TRBD1
TGTGCCAGCAGTTTGATAACAGGGGGCACTGAAGCTTTCTTT
CASSLITGGTEAFF
>TRBV4-1|TRBJ1-4|NA|TRBD1
TGCGCCAGCAGCCACCCCCCGGGACAGGGGAATGAAAAACTGTTTTTT
CASSHPPGQGNEKLFF
>TRBV7-8|TRBJ2-4|NA|TRBD1
TGTGCCAGCAGCTTGGACAGGGGGGGACGAGCCAAAAACATTCAGTACTTC
CASSLDRGGRAKNIQYF
>TRBV20-1|TRBJ2-5|NA|TRBD1
TGCAGTGCTAGAACGGGACAGGTGGGGGAGACCCAGTACTTC
CSARTGQVGETQYF
>TRBV27|TRBJ2-4|NA|NA
TGTGCCAGCAGTCCGGGGCAGGCCAAAAACATTCAGTACTTC
CASSPGQAKNIQYF
>TRBV9|TRBJ2-1|many|NA
TGTGCCAGCAGCGTAGACCCCTTATTGGGGCCCGGCAATGAGCAGTTCTTC
CASSVDPLLGPGNEQFF
>TRBV7-2|TRBJ2-7|NA|TRBD1
TGTGCCAGCAGCTTATTCACGACAGGGGATTACGAGCAGTACTTC
CASSLFTTGDYEQYF
>TRBV7-3|TRBJ2-1|few|NA
TGTGCCAGCAGCTTATACGCCTCTCTCAACAATGAGCAGTTCTTC
CASSLYASLNNEQFF
>TRBV6-6|TRBJ2-5|once|NA
TGTGCCAGCAGTCGTAGCGGAGGAAGGGAGACCCAGTACTTC
CASSRSGGRETQYF
>TRBV5-1|TRBJ1-2|few|TRBD1
TGCGCCAGCAGCTTTACTCCGGGACAGCCGTCCTATGGCTACACCTTC
CASSFTPGQPSYGYTF
>TRBV27|TRBJ2-5|NA|TRBD2
TGTGCCAGCAGTTTGATGTCGGGGGGGCCGGGGACCCAGTACTTC
CASSLMSGGPGTQYF
>TRBV5-1|TRBJ2-1|NA|NA
TGCGCCAGCAGCTTGGATGGGGGGGCAGGGGATGAGCAGTTCTTC
CASSLDGGAGDEQFF
>TRBV7-9|TRBJ2-7|NA|TRBD2
TGTGCCAGCAGCCCCGGACTAGCGGGAGCCTTCGACGAGCAGTACTTC
CASSPGLAGAFDEQYF
>TRBV7-9|TRBJ2-2|NA|NA
TGTGCCAGCAGCTTCGGGCAGACCGGGGAGCTGTTTTTT
CASSFGQTGELFF
>TRBV5-1|TRBJ2-5|NA|NA
TGCGCCAGCAGCTTGGGTGGCGCTATCGCGGAGACCCAGTACTTC
CASSLGGAIAETQYF
>TRBV24-1|TRBJ1-1|NA|NA
TGTGCCACCAGTGATCCCCGGGAGAACACTGAAGCTTTCTTT
CATSDPRENTEAFF
>TRBV18|TRBJ2-7|NA|TRBD1
TGTGCCAGCTCACCACCGGGACAGGCGTCAGGGAACGAGCAGTACTTC
CASSPPGQASGNEQYF
>TRBV6-2/TRBV6-3|TRBJ1-4|few|NA
TGTGCCAGCAGTTACTCGACGGGGAAACTGTTTTTT
CASSYSTGKLFF
>TRBV11-3|TRBJ2-1|NA|NA
TGTGCCAGCAGCTTACTGGGACGGTGGGGAAACTACAATGAGCAGTTCTTC
CASSLLGRWGNYNEQFF
>TRBV5-6|TRBJ1-1|NA|NA
TGTGCCAGCAGCTTGGTGGGGCCTGGGTCTACTGAAGCTTTCTTT
CASSLVGPGSTEAFF
>TRBV2|TRBJ2-7|NA|NA
TGTGCCAGCAGTGAATCCACATTCGGCACGCAGTACTTC
CASSESTFGTQYF
>TRBV6-1|TRBJ2-7|NA|NA
TGTGCCAGCAGTGAAGTGGCCTTAGGGGAGCAGTACTTC
CASSEVALGEQYF
>TRBV5-1|TRBJ1-2|NA|NA
TGCGCCAGCAGTCATTGGGAGGAGACTTCTGACTACACCTTC
CASSHWEETSDYTF
>TRBV9|TRBJ2-1|NA|NA
TGTGCCAGCAGCGTATGGGCCGGCTCCTACAATGAGCAGTTCTTC
CASSVWAGSYNEQFF
>TRBV5-5|TRBJ2-3|many|NA
TGTGCCAGCAGTTTGACTAGCACAGATACGCAGTATTTT
CASSLTSTDTQYF
>TRBV9|TRBJ2-2|few|TRBD1
TGTGCCAGCAGCGTGGACCGAGGTGACAGGGGCACGAACACCGGGGAGCTGTTTTTT
CASSVDRGDRGTNTGELFF
>TRBV5-1|TRBJ1-2|few|TRBD1
TGCGCCAGCGGAAGACAGGGGGACTATGGCTACACCTTC
CASGRQGDYGYTF
>TRBV6-5|TRBJ1-2|NA|TRBD1
TGTGCCAGCAGCCCCGTAGACAGGGGGTATGGCTACACCTTC
CASSPVDRGYGYTF
>TRBV5-4|TRBJ2-1|few|NA
TGTGCCAGCAGCCCGGACCAGACAAAGAGCTCCTACAATGAGCAGTTCTTC
CASSPDQTKSSYNEQFF